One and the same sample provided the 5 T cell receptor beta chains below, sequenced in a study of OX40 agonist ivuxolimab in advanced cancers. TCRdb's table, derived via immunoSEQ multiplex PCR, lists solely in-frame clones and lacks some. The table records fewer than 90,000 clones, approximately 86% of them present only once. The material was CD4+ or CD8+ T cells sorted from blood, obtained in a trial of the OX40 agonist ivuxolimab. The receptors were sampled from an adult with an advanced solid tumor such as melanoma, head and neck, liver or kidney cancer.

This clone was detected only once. The DNA for the CDR3 is TGTGCCAGCAGTCCCGCCCGTGGACAGGGGGTCGAAGCTTTCTTT. As protein: CASSPARGQGVEAFF. The chain couples TRBV28 to TRBJ1-1, with 10 bases that match TRBD1. Germline lookup yields CDR1 MDHEN and CDR2 SYDVKM. V was pared by 5 bases and J by 8 bases, with 11 bases of the junction left unmatched. This CDR3 spans 15 amino acids. Full variable domain (missing parts from reference TRBV28 and TRBJ1-1): DVKVTQSSRYLVKRTGEKVFLECVQDMDHENMFWYRQDPGLGLRLIYFSYDVKMKEKGDIPEGYSVSREKKERFSLILESASTNQTSMYLCASSPARGQGVEAFFGQGTRLTVV.

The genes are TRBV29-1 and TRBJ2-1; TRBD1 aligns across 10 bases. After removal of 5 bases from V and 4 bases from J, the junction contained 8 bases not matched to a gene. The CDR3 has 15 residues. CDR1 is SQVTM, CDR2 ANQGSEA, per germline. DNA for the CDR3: TGCAGCGTTACCGGCGGGGGACAGGGGTACAATGAGCAGTTCTTC. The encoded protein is CSVTGGGQGYNEQFF.

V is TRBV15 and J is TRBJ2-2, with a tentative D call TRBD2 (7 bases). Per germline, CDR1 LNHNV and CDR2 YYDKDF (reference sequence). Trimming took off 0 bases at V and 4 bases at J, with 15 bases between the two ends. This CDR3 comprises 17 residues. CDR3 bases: TGTGCCACCAGCAGAGATCTGGGGGGGGCGGGCACCGGGGAGCTGTTTTTT. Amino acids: CATSRDLGGAGTGELFF.

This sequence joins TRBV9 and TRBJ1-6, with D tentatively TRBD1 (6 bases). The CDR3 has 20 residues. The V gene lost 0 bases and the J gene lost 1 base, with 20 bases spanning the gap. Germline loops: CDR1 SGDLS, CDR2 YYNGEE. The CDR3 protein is CASSVAIETGKGSYNSPLHF. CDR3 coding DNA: TGTGCCAGCAGCGTAGCAATAGAAACAGGGAAGGGGTCCTATAATTCACCCCTCCACTTT.

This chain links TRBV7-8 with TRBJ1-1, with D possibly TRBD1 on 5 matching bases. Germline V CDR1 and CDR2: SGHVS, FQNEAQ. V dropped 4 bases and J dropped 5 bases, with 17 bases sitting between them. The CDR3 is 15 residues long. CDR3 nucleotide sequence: TGTGCCAGCAGCTCAACGCGGGGCGGGCGAACTGAAGCTTTCTTT. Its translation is CASSSTRGGRTEAFF.